This T cell receptor (beta chain) stems from a study of human versus mouse CDR3 diversity and MHC coevolution. Overall study context: Samples had between about 5.5 x 10^6 and 1.7 x 10^7 valid reads.

Study-wide results and caveats: The lowest clonal inequality scores came from most of the three human donors.

The CDR3 has 16 residues. V lost 0 bases and J lost 0, with 12 bases in between. The germline CDR1 and CDR2 sequences are MNHEY and SVGAGI. Profiling relied on immunoSEQ multiplex PCR, and the TCRdb table lists in-frame clones only, not all of them. The profile shows about 60,000 clones, 90% to 95% of them singletons. As for this clone: Its specificity is unknown.

The chain carries TRBV6-5 and TRBJ2-7, with D perhaps matching TRBD1 (5 bases). The source is a person between 55 and 69 years old in good health. The source material was naive CD4+ T cells from blood. The subset is: CD45RO-negative CD62L-positive naive CD4 T cells. CDR3 amino acids: CASSYSGRASSYEQYF. The CDR3 bases are TGTGCCAGCAGTTACTCGGGCAGGGCGAGCTCCTACGAGCAGTACTTC.